What follows describes a single T cell receptor (beta chain). Clones were sequenced by immunoSEQ multiplex PCR, and TCRdb holds only the in-frame ones, with some missing. This sample carries over 400,000 clones, about 92% of them seen once, and the ten largest clones take approximately 1.7%. As for treatment: 15 to 20 received Ad26.COV2.S at low or high dose, single or two shots; about 5 received placebo; per-sample allocation not given. Material that was analyzed had been drawn on day 63 after the first vaccine or placebo injection. Losses at the gene ends were 6 bases for V and 3 bases for J; bases not matched to a gene: 8. Looked up from germline, CDR1 is MNHEY and CDR2 is SVGEGT. The CDR3 covers 14 residues. The data belong to a study of Ad26.COV2.S vaccination and SARS-CoV-2 variants. Study-wide background: Ad26.COV2.S, an intramuscular injection, was given once or twice 56 days apart.

This clonotype was sampled from a person between 18 and 65 years old who received the Ad26.COV2.S COVID-19 vaccine or a placebo. Source: peripheral blood, taken in a trial of Ad26.COV2.S vaccine versus placebo. The chain has TRBV6-2 or TRBV6-3 and TRBJ2-7, with 7 bases that match TRBD1. The CDR3 sequence: CASSSPGQSYEQYF. The CDR3 bases are TGTGCCAGCAGCTCACCGGGACAGAGCTACGAGCAGTACTTC.